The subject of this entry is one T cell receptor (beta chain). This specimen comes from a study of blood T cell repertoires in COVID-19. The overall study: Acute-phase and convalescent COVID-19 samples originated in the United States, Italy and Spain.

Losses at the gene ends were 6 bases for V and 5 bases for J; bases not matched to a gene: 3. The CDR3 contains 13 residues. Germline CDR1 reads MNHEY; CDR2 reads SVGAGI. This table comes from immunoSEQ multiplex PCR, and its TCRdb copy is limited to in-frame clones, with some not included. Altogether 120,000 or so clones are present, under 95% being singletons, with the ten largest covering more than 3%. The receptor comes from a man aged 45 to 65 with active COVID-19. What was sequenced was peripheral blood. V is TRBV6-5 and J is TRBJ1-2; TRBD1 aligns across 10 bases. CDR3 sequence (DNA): TGTGCCAGCAGGGGGACAGGGGATTATGGCTACACCTTC. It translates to CASRGTGDYGYTF.